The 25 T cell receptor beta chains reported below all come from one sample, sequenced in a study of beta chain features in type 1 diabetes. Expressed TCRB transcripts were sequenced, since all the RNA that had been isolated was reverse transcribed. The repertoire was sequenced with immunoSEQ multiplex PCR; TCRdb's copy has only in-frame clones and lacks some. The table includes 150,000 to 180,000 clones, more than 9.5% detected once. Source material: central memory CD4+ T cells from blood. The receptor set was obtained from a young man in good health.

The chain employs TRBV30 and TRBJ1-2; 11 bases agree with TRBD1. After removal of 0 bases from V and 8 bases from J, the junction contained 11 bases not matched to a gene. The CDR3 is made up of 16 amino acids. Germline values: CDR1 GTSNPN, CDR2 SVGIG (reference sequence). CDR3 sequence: CAWSVKAGQGDEGYTF. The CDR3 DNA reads TGTGCCTGGAGTGTTAAGGCGGGACAGGGGGACGAGGGCTACACCTTC.

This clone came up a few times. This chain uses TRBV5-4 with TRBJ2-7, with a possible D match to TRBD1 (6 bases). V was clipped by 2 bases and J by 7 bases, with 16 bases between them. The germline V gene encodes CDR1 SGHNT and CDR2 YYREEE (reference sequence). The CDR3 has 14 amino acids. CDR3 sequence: CASSFPGTTTEQYF. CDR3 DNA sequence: TGTGCCAGCAGCTTCCCCGGGACAACTACGGAGCAGTACTTC.

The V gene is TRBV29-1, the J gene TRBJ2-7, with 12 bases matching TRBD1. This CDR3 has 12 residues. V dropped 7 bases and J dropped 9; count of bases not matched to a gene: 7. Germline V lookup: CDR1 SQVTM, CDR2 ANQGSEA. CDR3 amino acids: CSAGDRGQSQYF. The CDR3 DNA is TGCAGCGCAGGGGACAGGGGGCAGTCGCAGTACTTC.

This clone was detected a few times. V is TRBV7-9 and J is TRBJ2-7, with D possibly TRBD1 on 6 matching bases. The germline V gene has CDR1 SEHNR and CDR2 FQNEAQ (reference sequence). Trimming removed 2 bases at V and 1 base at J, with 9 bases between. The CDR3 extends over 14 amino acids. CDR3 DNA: TGTGCCAGCAGCTTATACGGACAGTCCTACGAGCAGTACTTC. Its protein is CASSLYGQSYEQYF.

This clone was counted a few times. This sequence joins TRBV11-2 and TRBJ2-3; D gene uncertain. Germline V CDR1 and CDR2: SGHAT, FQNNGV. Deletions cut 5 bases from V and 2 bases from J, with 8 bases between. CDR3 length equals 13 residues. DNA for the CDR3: TGTGCCAGCAGCCTGGGGATCACAGATACGCAGTATTTT. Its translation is CASSLGITDTQYF.

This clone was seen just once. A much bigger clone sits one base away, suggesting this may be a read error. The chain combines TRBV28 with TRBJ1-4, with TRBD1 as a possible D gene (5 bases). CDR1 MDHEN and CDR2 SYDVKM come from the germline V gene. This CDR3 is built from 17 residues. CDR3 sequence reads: CSSSSAHGTRTNEKLFF. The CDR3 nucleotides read TGTTCCAGCAGTTCCGCTCACGGGACTCGAACTAATGAAAAACTGTTTTTT.

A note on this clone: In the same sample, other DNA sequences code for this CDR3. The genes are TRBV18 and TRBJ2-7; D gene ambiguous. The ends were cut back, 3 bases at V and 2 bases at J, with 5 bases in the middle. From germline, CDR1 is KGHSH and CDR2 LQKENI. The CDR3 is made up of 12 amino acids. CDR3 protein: CASSPGTYEQYF. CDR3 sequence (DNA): TGTGCCAGCTCACCGGGGACCTACGAGCAGTACTTC.

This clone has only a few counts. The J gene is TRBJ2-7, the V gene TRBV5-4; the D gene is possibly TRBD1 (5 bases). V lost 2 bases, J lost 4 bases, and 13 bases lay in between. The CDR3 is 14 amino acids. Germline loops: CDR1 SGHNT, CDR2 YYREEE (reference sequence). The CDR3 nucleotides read TGTGCCAGCAGCTTTCTGGGGCTCGGGTACGAGCAGTACTTC. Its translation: CASSFLGLGYEQYF.

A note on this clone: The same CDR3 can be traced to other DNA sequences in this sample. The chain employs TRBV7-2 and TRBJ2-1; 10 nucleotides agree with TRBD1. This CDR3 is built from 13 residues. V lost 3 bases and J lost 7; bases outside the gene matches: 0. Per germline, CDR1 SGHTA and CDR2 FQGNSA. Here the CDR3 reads CASSLDRGNEQFF. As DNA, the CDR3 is TGTGCCAGCAGCTTGGACAGGGGGAATGAGCAGTTCTTC.

The CDR3 here is CASSHVLGLRFF. CDR3 DNA sequence: TGTGCCAGCAGCCACGTACTTGGACTACGGTTCTTC. This rearrangement joins TRBV6-6 to TRBJ2-1, with D perhaps matching TRBD2 (6 bases). The V gene's germline CDR1 is MNHNY and CDR2 SVGAGI (reference sequence). The V gene lost 6 bases and the J gene lost 15 bases, with 18 bases spanning the gap. The CDR3 is made up of 12 amino acids.

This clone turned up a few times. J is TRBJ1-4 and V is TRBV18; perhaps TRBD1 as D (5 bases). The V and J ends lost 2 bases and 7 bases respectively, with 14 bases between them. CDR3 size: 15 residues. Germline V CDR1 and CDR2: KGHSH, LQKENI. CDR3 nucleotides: TGTGCCAGCTCACCATACATAGGGGAAGGTGAAAAACTGTTTTTT. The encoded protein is CASSPYIGEGEKLFF.

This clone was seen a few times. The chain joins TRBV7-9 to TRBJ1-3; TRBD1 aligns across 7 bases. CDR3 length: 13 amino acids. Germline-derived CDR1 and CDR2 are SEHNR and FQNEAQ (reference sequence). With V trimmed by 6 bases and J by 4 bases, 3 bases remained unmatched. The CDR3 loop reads CASRNRGGNTIYF. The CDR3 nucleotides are TGTGCCAGCAGGAACAGGGGAGGAAACACCATATATTTT.

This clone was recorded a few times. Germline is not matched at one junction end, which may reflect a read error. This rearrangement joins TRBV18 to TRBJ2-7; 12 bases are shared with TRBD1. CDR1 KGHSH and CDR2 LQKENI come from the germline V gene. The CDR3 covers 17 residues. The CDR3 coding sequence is TGTGCCAGCTCACCCTCTGCCCTGACCGGGACAGGGGGCAGTATGGACTTC. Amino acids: CASSPSALTGTGGSMDF. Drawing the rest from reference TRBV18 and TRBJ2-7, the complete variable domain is NAGVMQNPRHLVRRRGQEARLRCSPMKGHSHVYWYRQLPEEGLKFMVYLQKENIIDESGMPKERFSAEFPKEGPSILRIQQVVRGDSAAYFCASSPSALTGTGGSMDFGPGTRLTVT.

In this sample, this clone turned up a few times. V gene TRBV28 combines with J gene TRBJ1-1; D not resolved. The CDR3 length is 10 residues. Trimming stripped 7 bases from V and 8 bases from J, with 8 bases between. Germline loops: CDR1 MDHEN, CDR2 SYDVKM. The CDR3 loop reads CASKGREAFF. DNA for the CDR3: TGTGCCAGCAAAGGCAGAGAAGCTTTCTTT. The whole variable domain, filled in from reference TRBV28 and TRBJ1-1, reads DVKVTQSSRYLVKRTGEKVFLECVQDMDHENMFWYRQDPGLGLRLIYFSYDVKMKEKGDIPEGYSVSREKKERFSLILESASTNQTSMYLCASKGREAFFGQGTRLTVV.

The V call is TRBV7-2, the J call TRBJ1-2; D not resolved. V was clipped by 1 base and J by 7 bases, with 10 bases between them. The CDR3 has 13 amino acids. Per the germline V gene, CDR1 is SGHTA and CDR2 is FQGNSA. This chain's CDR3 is CASSLVAIGGYTF. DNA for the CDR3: TGTGCCAGCAGCTTAGTCGCAATCGGTGGCTACACCTTC.

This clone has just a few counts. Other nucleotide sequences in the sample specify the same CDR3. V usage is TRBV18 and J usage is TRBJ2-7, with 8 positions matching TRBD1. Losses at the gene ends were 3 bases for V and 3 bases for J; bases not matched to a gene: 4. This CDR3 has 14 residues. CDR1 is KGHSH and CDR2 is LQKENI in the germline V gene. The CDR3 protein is CASSPGTGGYEQYF. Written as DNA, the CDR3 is TGTGCCAGCTCACCGGGAACAGGGGGCTACGAGCAGTACTTC.

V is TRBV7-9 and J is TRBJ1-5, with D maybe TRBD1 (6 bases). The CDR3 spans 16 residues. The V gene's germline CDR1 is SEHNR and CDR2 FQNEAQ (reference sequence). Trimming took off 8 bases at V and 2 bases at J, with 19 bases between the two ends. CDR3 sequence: CASERNTGLGNQPQHF. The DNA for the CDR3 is TGTGCCAGCGAAAGGAATACAGGGTTGGGCAATCAGCCCCAGCATTTT.

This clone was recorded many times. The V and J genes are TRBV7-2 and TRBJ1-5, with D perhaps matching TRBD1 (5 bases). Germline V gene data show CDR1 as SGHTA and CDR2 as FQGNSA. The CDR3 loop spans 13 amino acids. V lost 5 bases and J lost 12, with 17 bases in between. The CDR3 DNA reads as TGTGCCAGCAGCCCCTACAGACAGAGCCTCCAGCATTTT. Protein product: CASSPYRQSLQHF.

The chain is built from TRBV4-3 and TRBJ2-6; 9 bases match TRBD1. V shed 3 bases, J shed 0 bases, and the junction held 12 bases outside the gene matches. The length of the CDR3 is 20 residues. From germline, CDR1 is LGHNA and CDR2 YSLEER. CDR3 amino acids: CASSQDRDRVPGSGANVLTF. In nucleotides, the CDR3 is TGCGCCAGCAGCCAGGATCGGGACAGGGTTCCGGGCTCTGGGGCCAACGTCCTGACTTTC.

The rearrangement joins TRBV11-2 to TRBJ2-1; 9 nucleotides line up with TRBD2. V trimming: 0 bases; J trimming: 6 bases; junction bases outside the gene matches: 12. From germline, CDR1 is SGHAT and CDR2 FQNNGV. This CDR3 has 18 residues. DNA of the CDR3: TGTGCCAGCAGCTTAGATTTTGAGCGGGAGGCTTCAGGCAATGAGCAGTTCTTC. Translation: CASSLDFEREASGNEQFF.

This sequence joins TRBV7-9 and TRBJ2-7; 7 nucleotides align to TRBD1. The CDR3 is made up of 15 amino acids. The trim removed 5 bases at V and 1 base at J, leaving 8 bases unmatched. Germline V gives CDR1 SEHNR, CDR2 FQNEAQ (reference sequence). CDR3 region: CASSPTGARSYEQYF. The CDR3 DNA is TGTGCCAGCAGCCCCACAGGGGCCCGATCCTACGAGCAGTACTTC. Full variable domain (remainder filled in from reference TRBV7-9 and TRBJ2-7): DTGVSQNPRHKITKRGQNVTFRCDPISEHNRLYWYRQTLGQGPEFLTYFQNEAQLEKSRLLSDRFSAERPKGSFSTLEIQRTEQGDSAMYLCASSPTGARSYEQYFGPGTRLTVT.

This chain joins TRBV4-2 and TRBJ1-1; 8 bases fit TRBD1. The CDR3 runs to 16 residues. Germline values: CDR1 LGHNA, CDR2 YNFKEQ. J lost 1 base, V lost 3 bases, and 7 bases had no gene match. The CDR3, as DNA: TGTGCCAGCAGCCAGAAAGACAGGGGCGGGAACACTGAAGCTTTCTTT. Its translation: CASSQKDRGGNTEAFF.

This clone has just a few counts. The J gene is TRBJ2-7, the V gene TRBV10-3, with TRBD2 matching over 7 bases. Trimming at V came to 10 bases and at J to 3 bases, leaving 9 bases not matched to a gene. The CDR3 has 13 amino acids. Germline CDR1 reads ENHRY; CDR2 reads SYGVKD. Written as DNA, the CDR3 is TGTGCCACACAGAGACTAGCCGGCTACGAGCAGTACTTC. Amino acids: CATQRLAGYEQYF.

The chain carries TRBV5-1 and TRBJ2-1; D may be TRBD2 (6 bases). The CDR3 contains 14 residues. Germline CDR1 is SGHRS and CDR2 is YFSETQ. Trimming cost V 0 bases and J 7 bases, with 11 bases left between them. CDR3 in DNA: TGCGCCAGCAGCTTGGTCACGGCGGGAAATGAGCAGTTCTTC. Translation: CASSLVTAGNEQFF. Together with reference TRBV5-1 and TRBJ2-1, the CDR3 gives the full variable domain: KAGVTQTPRYLIKTRGQQVTLSCSPISGHRSVSWYQQTPGQGLQFLFEYFSETQRNKGNFPGRFSGRQFSNSRSEMNVSTLELGDSALYLCASSLVTAGNEQFFGPGTRLTVL.

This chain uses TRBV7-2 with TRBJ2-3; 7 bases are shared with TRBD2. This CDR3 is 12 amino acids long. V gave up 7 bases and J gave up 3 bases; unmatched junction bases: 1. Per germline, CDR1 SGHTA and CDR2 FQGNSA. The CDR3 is CASTGGTDTQYF. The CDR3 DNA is TGTGCCAGCACCGGGGGGACAGATACGCAGTATTTT.